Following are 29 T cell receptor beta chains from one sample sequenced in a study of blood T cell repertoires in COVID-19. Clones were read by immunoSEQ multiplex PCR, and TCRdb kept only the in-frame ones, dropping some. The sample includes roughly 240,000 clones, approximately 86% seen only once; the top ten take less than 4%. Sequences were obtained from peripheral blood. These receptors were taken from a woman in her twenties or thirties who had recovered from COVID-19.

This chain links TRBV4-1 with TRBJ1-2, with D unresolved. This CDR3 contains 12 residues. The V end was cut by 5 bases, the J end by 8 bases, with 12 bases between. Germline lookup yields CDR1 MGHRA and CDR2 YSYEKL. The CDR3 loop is CASSSGSGGYTF. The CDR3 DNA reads TGCGCCAGCAGCTCGGGGTCCGGCGGCTACACCTTC.

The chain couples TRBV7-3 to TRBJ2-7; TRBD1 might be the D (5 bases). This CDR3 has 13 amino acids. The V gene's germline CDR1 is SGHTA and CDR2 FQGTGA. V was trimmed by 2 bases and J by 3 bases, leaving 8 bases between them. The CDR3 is CASSLQGNYEQYF. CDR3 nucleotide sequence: TGTGCCAGCAGCTTACAGGGTAACTACGAGCAGTACTTC.

CDR3 in amino acids: CASSQPTGVVPNTEAFF. DNA of the CDR3: TGTGCCAGCAGCCAACCCACAGGGGTTGTCCCGAACACTGAAGCTTTCTTT. This sequence joins TRBV14 and TRBJ1-1, with TRBD1 matching over 7 bases. V lost 2 bases and J lost 1; bases outside the gene matches: 10. Germline V gene lookup returns CDR1 SGHDN and CDR2 FVKESK. The length of the CDR3 is 17 residues.

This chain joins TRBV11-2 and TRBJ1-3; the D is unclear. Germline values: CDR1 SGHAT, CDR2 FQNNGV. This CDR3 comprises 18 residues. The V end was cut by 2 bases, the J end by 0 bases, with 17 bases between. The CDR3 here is CASSLSQVPSYSGNTIYF. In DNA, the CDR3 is TGTGCCAGCAGCTTATCGCAGGTTCCGTCGTACTCTGGAAACACCATATATTTT.

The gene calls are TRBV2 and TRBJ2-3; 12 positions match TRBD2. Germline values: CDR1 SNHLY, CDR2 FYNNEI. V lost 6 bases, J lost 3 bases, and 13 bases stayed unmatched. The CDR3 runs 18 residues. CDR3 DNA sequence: TGTGCCAGCAGGATGACTAGCGGGGGCCCAGGGGATACAGATACGCAGTATTTT. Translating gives CASRMTSGGPGDTDTQYF.

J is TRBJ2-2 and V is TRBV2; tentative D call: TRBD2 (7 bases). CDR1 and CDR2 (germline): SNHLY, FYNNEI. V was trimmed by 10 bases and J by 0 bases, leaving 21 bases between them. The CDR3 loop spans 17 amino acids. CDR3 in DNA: TGTGCCACCGTTCGAGGCGGGGGCGGGGCGAACACCGGGGAGCTGTTTTTT. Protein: CATVRGGGGANTGELFF.

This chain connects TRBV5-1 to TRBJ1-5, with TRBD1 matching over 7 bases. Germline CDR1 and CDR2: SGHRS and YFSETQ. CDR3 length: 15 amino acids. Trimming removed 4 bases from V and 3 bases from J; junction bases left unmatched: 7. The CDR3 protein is CASSQTGAHNQPQHF. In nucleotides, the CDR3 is TGCGCCAGCAGCCAAACAGGGGCTCACAATCAGCCCCAGCATTTT.

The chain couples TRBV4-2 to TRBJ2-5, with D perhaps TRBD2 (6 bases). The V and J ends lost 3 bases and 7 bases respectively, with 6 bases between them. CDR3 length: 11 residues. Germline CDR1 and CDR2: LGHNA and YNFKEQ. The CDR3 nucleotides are TGTGCCAGCAGCCAGGGGGGGACCCAGTACTTC. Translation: CASSQGGTQYF.

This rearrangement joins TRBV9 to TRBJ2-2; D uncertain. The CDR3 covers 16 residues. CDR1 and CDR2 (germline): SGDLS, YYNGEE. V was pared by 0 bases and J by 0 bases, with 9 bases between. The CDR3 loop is CASSVGGLSNTGELFF. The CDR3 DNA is TGTGCCAGCAGCGTAGGAGGTCTCTCGAACACCGGGGAGCTGTTTTTT.

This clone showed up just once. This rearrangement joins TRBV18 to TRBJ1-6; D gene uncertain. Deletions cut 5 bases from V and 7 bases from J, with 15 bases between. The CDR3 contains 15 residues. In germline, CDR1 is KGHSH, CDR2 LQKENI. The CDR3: CASSSTGSGNSPLHF. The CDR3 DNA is TGTGCCAGCTCAAGCACCGGGTCCGGGAATTCACCCCTCCACTTT.

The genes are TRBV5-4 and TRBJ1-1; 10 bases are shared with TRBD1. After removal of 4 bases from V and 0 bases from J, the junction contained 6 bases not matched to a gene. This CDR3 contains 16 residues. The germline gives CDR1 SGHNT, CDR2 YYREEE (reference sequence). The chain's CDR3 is CASSNPGQGLNTEAFF. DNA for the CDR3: TGTGCCAGCAGCAACCCGGGACAGGGGTTGAACACTGAAGCTTTCTTT.

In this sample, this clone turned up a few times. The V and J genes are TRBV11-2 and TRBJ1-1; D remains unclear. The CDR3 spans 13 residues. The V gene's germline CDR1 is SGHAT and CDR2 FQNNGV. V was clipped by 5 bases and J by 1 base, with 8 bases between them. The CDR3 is CASSTKRNTEAFF. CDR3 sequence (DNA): TGTGCCAGCAGCACAAAAAGGAACACTGAAGCTTTCTTT.

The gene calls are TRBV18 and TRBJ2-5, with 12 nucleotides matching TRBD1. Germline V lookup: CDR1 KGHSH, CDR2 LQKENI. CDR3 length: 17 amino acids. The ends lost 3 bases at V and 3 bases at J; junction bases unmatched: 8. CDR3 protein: CASSPGTGGSGEETQYF. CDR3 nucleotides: TGTGCCAGCTCACCCGGGACAGGGGGCAGCGGGGAAGAGACCCAGTACTTC.

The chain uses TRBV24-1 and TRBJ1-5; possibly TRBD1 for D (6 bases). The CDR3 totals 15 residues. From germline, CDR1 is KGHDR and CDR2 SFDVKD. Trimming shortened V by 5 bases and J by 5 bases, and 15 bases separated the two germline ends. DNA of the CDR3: TGTGCCACCAGTGGGAACAGGGTTTGGGATCAGCCCCAGCATTTT. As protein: CATSGNRVWDQPQHF.

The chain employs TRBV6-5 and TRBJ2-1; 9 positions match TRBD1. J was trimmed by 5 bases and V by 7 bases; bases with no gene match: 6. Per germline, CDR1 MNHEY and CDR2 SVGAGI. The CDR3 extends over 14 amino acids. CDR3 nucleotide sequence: TGTGCCAGCACCCTGGGACAGGGACACAATGAGCAGTTCTTC. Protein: CASTLGQGHNEQFF.

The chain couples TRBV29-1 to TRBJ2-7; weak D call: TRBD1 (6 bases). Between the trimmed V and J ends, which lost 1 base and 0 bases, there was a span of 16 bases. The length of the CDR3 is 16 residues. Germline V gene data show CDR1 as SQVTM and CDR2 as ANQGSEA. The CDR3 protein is CSVEGGPTGSSYEQYF. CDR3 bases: TGCAGCGTTGAAGGGGGCCCTACAGGGAGCTCCTACGAGCAGTACTTC.

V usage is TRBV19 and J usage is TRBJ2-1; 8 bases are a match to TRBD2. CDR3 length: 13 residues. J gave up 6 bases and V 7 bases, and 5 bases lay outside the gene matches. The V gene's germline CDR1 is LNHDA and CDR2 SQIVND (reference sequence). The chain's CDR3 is CASKSGGANEQFF. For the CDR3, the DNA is TGTGCCAGTAAATCCGGGGGGGCCAATGAGCAGTTCTTC.

The CDR3 here is CASSFRRPGQGDPPPLHF. The CDR3 nucleotides are TGTGCCAGCAGCTTTCGACGTCCGGGACAGGGAGATCCTCCACCCCTCCACTTT. The V call is TRBV7-9, the J call TRBJ1-6, with TRBD1 matching over 9 bases. Germline assignment: CDR1 SEHNR and CDR2 FQNEAQ (reference sequence). This CDR3 is built from 18 residues. The V and J ends lost 3 bases and 11 bases, in that order; junction bases with no gene match: 17.

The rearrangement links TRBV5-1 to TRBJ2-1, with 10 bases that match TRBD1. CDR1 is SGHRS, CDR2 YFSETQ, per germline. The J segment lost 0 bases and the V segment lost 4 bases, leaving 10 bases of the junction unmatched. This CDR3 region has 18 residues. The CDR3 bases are TGCGCCAGCAGCCCCGGGACAGGGGCCTGGGGCTCCTACAATGAGCAGTTCTTC. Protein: CASSPGTGAWGSYNEQFF.

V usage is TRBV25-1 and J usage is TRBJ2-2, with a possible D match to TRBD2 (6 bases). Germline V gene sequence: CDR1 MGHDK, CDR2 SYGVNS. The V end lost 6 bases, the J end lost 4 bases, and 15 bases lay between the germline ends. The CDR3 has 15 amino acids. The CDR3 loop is CASRSLGLITGELFF. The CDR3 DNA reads TGTGCCAGCAGGTCCTTGGGACTGATCACCGGGGAGCTGTTTTTT.

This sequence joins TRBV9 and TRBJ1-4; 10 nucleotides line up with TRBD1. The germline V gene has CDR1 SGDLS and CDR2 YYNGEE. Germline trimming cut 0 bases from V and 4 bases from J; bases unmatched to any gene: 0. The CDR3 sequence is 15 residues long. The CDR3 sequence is CASSVGTGGNEKLFF. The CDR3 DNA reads TGTGCCAGCAGCGTAGGGACAGGGGGTAATGAAAAACTGTTTTTT.

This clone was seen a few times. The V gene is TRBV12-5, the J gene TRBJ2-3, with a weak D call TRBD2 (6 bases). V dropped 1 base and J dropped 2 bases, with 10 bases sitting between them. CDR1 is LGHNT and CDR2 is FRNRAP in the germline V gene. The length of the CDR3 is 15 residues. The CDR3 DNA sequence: TGTGCTAGTGGTTTGGGACTAGATATCACAGATACGCAGTATTTT. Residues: CASGLGLDITDTQYF.

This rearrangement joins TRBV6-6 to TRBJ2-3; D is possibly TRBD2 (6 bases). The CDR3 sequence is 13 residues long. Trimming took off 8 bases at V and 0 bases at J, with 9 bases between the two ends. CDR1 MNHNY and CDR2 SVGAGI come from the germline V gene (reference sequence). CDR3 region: CASLGGSTDTQYF. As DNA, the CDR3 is TGTGCCAGCCTCGGGGGTAGCACAGATACGCAGTATTTT.

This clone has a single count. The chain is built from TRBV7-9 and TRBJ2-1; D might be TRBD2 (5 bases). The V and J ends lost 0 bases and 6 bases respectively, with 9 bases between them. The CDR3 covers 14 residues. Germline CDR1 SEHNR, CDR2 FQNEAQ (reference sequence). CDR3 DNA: TGTGCCAGCAGCTTAGCGCCAGGAGGCAATGAGCAGTTCTTC. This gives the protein CASSLAPGGNEQFF.

The CDR3 bases are TGTGCCAGCAGCCCATCGGGGGTCGCAGGCACTGAAGCTTTCTTT. It translates to CASSPSGVAGTEAFF. This sequence joins TRBV7-3 and TRBJ1-1, with D perhaps TRBD1 (5 bases). The CDR3 is 15 residues long. V lost 5 bases, J lost 4 bases, and 17 bases lay in between. CDR1 is SGHTA and CDR2 is FQGTGA in the germline V gene.

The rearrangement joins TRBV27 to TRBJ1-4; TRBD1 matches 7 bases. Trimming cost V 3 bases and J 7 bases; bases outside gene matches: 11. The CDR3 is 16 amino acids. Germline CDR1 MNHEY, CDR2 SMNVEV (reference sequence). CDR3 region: CASSFRRDRELEKLFF. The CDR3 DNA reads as TGTGCCAGCAGTTTTAGGCGGGACAGAGAGCTTGAAAAACTGTTTTTT.

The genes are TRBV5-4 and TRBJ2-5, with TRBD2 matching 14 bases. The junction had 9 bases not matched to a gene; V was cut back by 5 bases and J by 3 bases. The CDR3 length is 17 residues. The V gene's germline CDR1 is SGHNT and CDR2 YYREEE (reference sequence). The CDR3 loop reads CASSPPGLAGGKETQYF. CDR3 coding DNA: TGTGCCAGCAGTCCGCCTGGACTAGCGGGGGGAAAAGAGACCCAGTACTTC.

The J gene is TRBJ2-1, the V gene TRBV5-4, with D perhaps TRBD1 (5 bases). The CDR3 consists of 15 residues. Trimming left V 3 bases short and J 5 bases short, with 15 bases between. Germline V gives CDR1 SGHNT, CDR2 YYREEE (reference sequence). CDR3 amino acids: CASSSRQSSDNEQFF. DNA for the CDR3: TGTGCCAGCAGCTCAAGACAGTCTTCCGACAATGAGCAGTTCTTC.

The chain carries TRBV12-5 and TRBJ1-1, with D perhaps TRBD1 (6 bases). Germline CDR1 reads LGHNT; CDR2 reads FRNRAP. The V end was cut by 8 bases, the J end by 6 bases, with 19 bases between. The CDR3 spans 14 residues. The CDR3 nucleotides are TGTGCTAGTAGAAGGGGGTTTGGGATCGCTGAAGCTTTCTTT. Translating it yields CASRRGFGIAEAFF.